A single sample gave rise to the 10 T cell receptor beta chains below, sequenced in a study of T-cell reconstitution after alpha-beta-depleted transplantation in children. The TCRbeta library was prepared with unique molecular identifiers. TCRdb re-called the PCR reads with MiXCR, one entry per CDR3 protein. The sample shows almost 600,000 distinct CDR3 sequences, 25% to 30% of them seen only once. The source was PBMCs, collected before TCRalphabeta/CD19-depleted stem cell transplant. These receptors were collected from a boy younger than two with Wiskott-Aldrich syndrome, due to receive a stem cell transplant.

The CDR3, as DNA: TGTGCCAGCAGCCAATTGAGCCAGGAACTGTTTTTT. It encodes CASSQLSQELFF. The chain couples TRBV3-1 to TRBJ2-2; D unclear. This CDR3 is 12 amino acids long. Germline CDR1 LGHDT, CDR2 YNNKEL (reference sequence). The V end was cut by 2 bases, the J end by 14 bases, with 12 bases between. Full variable domain (missing parts from reference TRBV3-1 and TRBJ2-2): DTAVSQTPKYLVTQMGNDKSIKCEQNLGHDTMYWYKQDSKKFLKIMFSYNNKELIINETVPNRFSPKSPDKAHLNLHINSLELGDSAVYFCASSQLSQELFFGEGSRLTVL.

The chain joins TRBV20-1 to TRBJ2-1; tentatively, D is TRBD1 (6 bases). Germline V gives CDR1 DFQATT, CDR2 SNEGSKA (reference sequence). The CDR3 spans 14 residues. V lost 5 bases and J 4 bases, leaving 15 bases between the germline ends. The CDR3 bases are TGCAGTGCTCCCCGGGACATAACTTACAATGAGCAGTTCTTC. Translating it yields CSAPRDITYNEQFF.

The chain carries TRBV27 and TRBJ2-5; tentative D call: TRBD1 (6 bases). Germline CDR1 and CDR2: MNHEY and SMNVEV (reference sequence). The V end lost 3 bases, the J end lost 5 bases, and 13 bases lay between the germline ends. The CDR3 sequence is 14 residues long. CDR3 sequence reads: CASSFRPRGETQYF. The CDR3, as DNA: TGTGCCAGCAGTTTCCGGCCTAGGGGGGAGACCCAGTACTTC.

This chain joins TRBV5-1 and TRBJ2-5; 7 nucleotides agree with TRBD1. The germline CDR1 and CDR2 sequences are SGHRS and YFSETQ. V lost 4 bases to trimming and J lost 5 bases; unmatched junction nucleotides: 17. The CDR3 spans 17 residues. CDR3 residues: CASSLMLNRGLAETQYF. Here the CDR3 DNA reads TGCGCCAGCAGCCTCATGCTGAACAGGGGATTGGCGGAGACCCAGTACTTC.

The rearrangement joins TRBV11-2 to TRBJ2-2; unclear D gene. V was clipped by 9 bases and J by 6 bases, with 8 bases between them. Germline CDR1 SGHAT, CDR2 FQNNGV. The CDR3 is 11 residues long. The CDR3 sequence: CASSVAGELFF. The CDR3 DNA reads TGTGCCAGTTCCGTGGCCGGGGAGCTGTTTTTT.

This clonotype appeared a few times. This chain uses TRBV6-6 with TRBJ1-5; D call uncertain. The CDR3 totals 12 residues. Trimming shortened V by 2 bases and J by 8 bases, and 7 bases separated the two germline ends. CDR1 is MNHNY and CDR2 is SVGAGI in the germline V gene (reference sequence). CDR3 in amino acids: CASSYPTEPQHF. In DNA, the CDR3 is TGTGCCAGCAGTTACCCTACAGAGCCCCAGCATTTT.

The chain is built from TRBV7-9 and TRBJ1-3; D is uncertain. V shed 1 base and J shed 0 bases, with 13 bases lying between them. Germline V gene data show CDR1 as SEHNR and CDR2 as FQNEAQ (reference sequence). CDR3 length equals 17 residues. The CDR3 nucleotides are TGTGCCAGCAGCTTAGGTGGTGGGCCGAGCTCTGGAAACACCATATATTTT. Amino acids: CASSLGGGPSSGNTIYF.

This clonotype has more than one count but fewer than ten. The chain joins TRBV5-6 to TRBJ2-3, with D perhaps being TRBD1 or TRBD2 (5 bases each). The CDR3 totals 14 residues. Germline values: CDR1 SGHDT, CDR2 YYEEEE. Trimming stripped 4 bases from V and 2 bases from J, with 11 bases between. CDR3: CASSLMGPTDTQYF. The DNA of the CDR3 is TGTGCCAGCAGCCTTATGGGACCCACAGATACGCAGTATTTT.

For the CDR3, the DNA is TGTGCCAGCAGCCAAGGGAGCGTCTACAATGAGCAGTTCTTC. It codes for CASSQGSVYNEQFF. The genes are TRBV3-1 and TRBJ2-1; D is unclear. The CDR3 totals 14 residues. Germline loops: CDR1 LGHDT, CDR2 YNNKEL (reference sequence). V lost 1 base and J 3 bases, leaving 7 bases between the germline ends.

This sequence joins TRBV24-1 and TRBJ2-1; the D gene is possibly TRBD2 (5 bases). CDR1 and CDR2 (germline): KGHDR, SFDVKD. Deletions cut 4 bases from V and 5 bases from J, with 11 bases between. The CDR3 is made up of 14 amino acids. The DNA of the CDR3 is TGTGCCACCAGTGACCCGGACTCTAACAATGAGCAGTTCTTC. It translates to CATSDPDSNNEQFF.